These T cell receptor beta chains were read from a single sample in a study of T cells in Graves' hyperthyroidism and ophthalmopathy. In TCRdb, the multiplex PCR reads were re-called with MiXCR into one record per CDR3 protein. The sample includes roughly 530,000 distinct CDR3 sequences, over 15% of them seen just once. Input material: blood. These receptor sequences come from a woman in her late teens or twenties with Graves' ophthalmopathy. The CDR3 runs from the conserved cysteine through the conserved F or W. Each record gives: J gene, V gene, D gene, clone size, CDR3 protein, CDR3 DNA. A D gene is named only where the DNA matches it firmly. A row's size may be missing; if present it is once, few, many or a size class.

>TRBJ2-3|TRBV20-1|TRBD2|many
CSARELAGGTDTQYF
TGCAGTGCTAGAGAACTAGCGGGTGGTACAGATACGCAGTATTTT
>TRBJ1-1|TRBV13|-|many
CASSFYYRTHEAFF
TGTGCCAGCAGCTTTTACTACAGAACTCACGAAGCTTTCTTT
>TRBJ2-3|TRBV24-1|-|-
CATSDLHDAGTQYF
TGTGCCACAAGTGATTTGCATGATGCAGGTACGCAGTATTTT
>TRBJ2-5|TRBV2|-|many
CASRETPVYQETQYF
TGTGCCAGCAGGGAGACACCGGTGTACCAAGAGACCCAGTACTTC
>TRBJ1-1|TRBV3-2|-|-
CAKGKGARTEAFF
TGTGCCAAAGGAAAGGGGGCGAGGACTGAAGCTTTCTTT
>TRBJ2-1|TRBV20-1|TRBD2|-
CSARAPRGSGSSYNEQFF
TGCAGTGCTAGAGCCCCCCGCGGTAGCGGGAGCTCCTACAATGAGCAGTTCTTC
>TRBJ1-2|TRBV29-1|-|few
CSVPLPGASYGYTF
TGCAGCGTTCCCCTCCCAGGGGCTAGCTATGGCTACACCTTC
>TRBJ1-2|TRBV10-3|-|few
CAISESLDYGYTF
TGTGCCATCAGTGAGTCTTTGGACTATGGCTACACCTTC
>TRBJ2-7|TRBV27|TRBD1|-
CDSSPPPGQGAYEQYF
TGTGACAGCAGTCCCCCTCCGGGACAGGGGGCCTACGAGCAGTACTTC
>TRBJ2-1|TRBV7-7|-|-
CASSPTGQSSYNEQFF
TGTGCTAGCAGCCCCACCGGACAGAGCTCCTACAATGAGCAGTTCTTC
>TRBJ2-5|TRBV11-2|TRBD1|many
CASSFFGQGQETQYF
TGTGCCAGCAGCTTTTTCGGACAGGGCCAAGAGACCCAGTACTTC
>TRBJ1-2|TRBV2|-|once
CASSEAQGLGYGYTF
TGTGCCAGCAGTGAAGCACAGGGTCTAGGCTATGGCTACACCTTC
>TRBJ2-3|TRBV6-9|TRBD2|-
CASSYTAGTSGSSTDTQYF
TGTGCCAGCAGTTATACTGCCGGGACTAGCGGATCTAGCACAGATACGCAGTATTTT
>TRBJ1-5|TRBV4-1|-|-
CASSQDGPPRGQPQHF
TGCGCCAGCAGCCAAGATGGGCCTCCTCGGGGTCAGCCCCAGCATTTT
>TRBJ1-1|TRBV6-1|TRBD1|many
CASRLLGQGIKNTEAFF
TGTGCCAGCAGACTCCTGGGACAGGGTATAAAGAACACTGAAGCTTTCTTT
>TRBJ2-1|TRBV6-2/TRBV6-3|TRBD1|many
CASSYLTGGNEQFF
TGTGCCAGCAGTTACCTGACAGGGGGCAATGAGCAGTTCTTC
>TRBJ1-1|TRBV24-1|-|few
CTTSDSGAGNTEAFF
TGTACCACCAGTGATTCAGGGGCCGGGAACACTGAAGCTTTCTTT
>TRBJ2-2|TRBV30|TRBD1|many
CAWSRGGQGAGGELFF
TGTGCCTGGAGTCGTGGGGGACAGGGGGCCGGCGGGGAGCTGTTTTTT
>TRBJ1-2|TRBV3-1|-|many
CASSQVRGNHGYTF
TGTGCCAGCAGCCAAGTCCGGGGCAACCATGGCTACACCTTC
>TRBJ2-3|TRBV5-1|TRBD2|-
CASSTGLAESSTDTQYF
TGCGCCAGCAGCACCGGACTAGCGGAGTCTAGCACAGATACGCAGTATTTT
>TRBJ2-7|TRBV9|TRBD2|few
CASSPTSGDYEQYF
TGTGCCAGCAGCCCGACTAGCGGGGACTACGAGCAGTACTTC
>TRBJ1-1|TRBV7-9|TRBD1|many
CASSIQGASTEAFF
TGTGCCAGCAGCATACAGGGGGCCAGCACTGAAGCTTTCTTT
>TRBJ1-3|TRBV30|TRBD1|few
CAWSPGQAFGNTIYF
TGTGCCTGGAGTCCTGGACAGGCCTTTGGAAACACCATATATTTT
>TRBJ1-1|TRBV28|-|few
CASWEDTHDNEAFF
TGTGCCAGTTGGGAGGACACCCATGATAATGAAGCTTTCTTT
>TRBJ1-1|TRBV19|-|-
CASSARGEHTEAFF
TGTGCCAGTAGTGCCCGAGGCGAACACACTGAAGCTTTCTTT
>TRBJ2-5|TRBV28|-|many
CASSLIVSGQETQYF
TGTGCCAGCAGTTTAATTGTCTCAGGTCAAGAGACCCAGTACTTC
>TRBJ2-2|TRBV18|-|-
CASSPPVDQRDTGELFF
TGTGCCAGCTCACCACCCGTGGACCAGAGGGACACCGGGGAGCTGTTTTTT
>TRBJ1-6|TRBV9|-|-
CASSVVAGWGSPLHF
TGTGCCAGCAGCGTAGTCGCAGGGTGGGGGTCACCCCTCCACTTT
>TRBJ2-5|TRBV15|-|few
CATSRDRDQVETQYF
TGTGCCACCAGCAGAGATAGAGATCAGGTGGAGACCCAGTACTTC